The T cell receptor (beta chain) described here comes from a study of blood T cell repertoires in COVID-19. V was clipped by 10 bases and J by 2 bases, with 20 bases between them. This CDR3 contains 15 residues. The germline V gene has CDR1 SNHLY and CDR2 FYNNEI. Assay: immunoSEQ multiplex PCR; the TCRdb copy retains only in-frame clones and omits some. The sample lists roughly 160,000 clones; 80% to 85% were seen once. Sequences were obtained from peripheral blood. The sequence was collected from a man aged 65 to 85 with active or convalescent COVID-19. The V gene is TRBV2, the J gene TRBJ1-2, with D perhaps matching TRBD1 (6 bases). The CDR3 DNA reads TGTGCCATTTCGACAGGCGGCAGAACGAACTATGGCTACACCTTC. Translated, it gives CAISTGGRTNYGYTF.